The subject of this entry is one TCR beta chain. The antigen it binds to is not known. No much larger clonotype is one base removed from it; base qualities were not supplied. The germline V gene supplies CDR1 MDHEN and CDR2 SYDVKM. V is clipped by 4 bases and J by 2 bases, and the sequence between their germline boundaries is 18 bases long. Inclusive of the bounding cysteine and phenylalanine, the CDR3 is 16 residues long. Only the CDR3 portion is preserved as DNA: 48 bases, with reading frame beginning at the first base. This specimen belongs to a study of T cell changes during pregnancy in multiple sclerosis (dated by TCRdb to between 2018 and 2021). With regard to the full study: The study examined how the T cell repertoire changed over the course of pregnancy in women with multiple sclerosis.

The library came from the immunoSEQ multiplex PCR assay. TCRdb obtained this table from immuneACCESS and retained in-frame rearrangements with V and J assigned. These tables miss some clones; where compared with another copy, unresolved V genes account for less than half of the shortfall, and the remainder is unexplained. Here the sample has roughly 110,000 clones; 85% to 95% occur a single time. The top ten clones comprise less than 2% of the sample. The sequence derives from a female donor with multiple sclerosis, enrolled in a pregnancy study. The chain joins TRBV28 to TRBJ2-7; TRBD2 is a possible D gene, resting on 5 matching bases. This specimen was peripheral blood, taken after pregnancy. CDR3 reads: CASSSSGLQTPYEQYF. The DNA is as follows: TGTGCCAGCAGTTCCTCCGGACTTCAAACTCCCTACGAGCAGTACTTC.